Shown below are 30 T cell receptor beta chains from a single sample sequenced in a study of T-cell reconstitution after alpha-beta-depleted transplantation in children. Using unique molecular identifiers, the investigators prepared the TCRbeta library. TCRdb used MiXCR to reprocess the PCR reads, holding one entry per CDR3 protein. The data hold about 210,000 distinct CDR3 sequences, with about a sixth observed a single time. Sequenced here: PBMCs, mostly from graft donor cells, sampled 360 days after TCRalphabeta/CD19-depleted stem cell transplant. These TCRs come from a male patient under 10 years old who had a stem cell transplant for acute lymphoblastic leukemia, so the T cells may come from the graft donor.

In its sample, this clonotype was seen many times. V and J are TRBV27 and TRBJ2-7, with 9 nucleotides matching TRBD2. Germline trimming cut 1 base from V and 7 bases from J; bases unmatched to any gene: 5. The CDR3 length is 14 residues. CDR1 and CDR2 (germline): MNHEY, SMNVEV (reference sequence). In DNA form, the CDR3 reads TGTGCCAGCAGTTTATGGCGGGGGGGCGGGGAGCAGTACTTC. Translated, it gives CASSLWRGGGEQYF.

This clonotype was recorded at least ten times. This chain links TRBV11-2 with TRBJ2-2; possible D gene TRBD2, 5 bases. CDR3 size: 16 residues. Germline V lookup: CDR1 SGHAT, CDR2 FQNNGV. Trimming stripped 3 bases from V and 6 bases from J, with 17 bases between. Written as DNA, the CDR3 is TGTGCCAGCAGCTTCCGAGGGTTTGCTTCAGCCGGGGAGCTGTTTTTT. Protein product: CASSFRGFASAGELFF.

The chain uses TRBV29-1 and TRBJ2-5; the D is unclear. Germline V gene lookup returns CDR1 SQVTM and CDR2 ANQGSEA. Trimming shortened V by 6 bases and J by 9 bases, and 11 bases separated the two germline ends. The length of the CDR3 is 10 residues. CDR3 coding DNA: TGCAGCGTCGCGACTCATCCCCAGTACTTC. It yields the protein CSVATHPQYF.

This clonotype was detected a few times. This is likely a read error, given that the CDR3 carries no conserved phenylalanine or tryptophan at its end. The DNA for the CDR3 is TGCAGTGCTGCACCGGGACTAGCGGGGACCAGCTCCTACAATGAGCAGTTCTTA. It yields the protein CSAAPGLAGTSSYNEQFL. The chain couples TRBV20-1 to TRBJ2-1; 13 positions agree with TRBD2. The J segment lost 0 bases and the V segment lost 5 bases, leaving 10 bases of the junction unmatched. This CDR3 has 18 amino acids. Per germline, CDR1 DFQATT and CDR2 SNEGSKA (reference sequence).

The genes are TRBV11-1 and TRBJ1-1; D unresolved. Germline CDR1 is SGHAT and CDR2 is FQDESV (reference sequence). The CDR3 loop spans 19 amino acids. The V end lost 2 bases, the J end lost 0 bases, and 22 bases lay between the germline ends. CDR3 nucleotides: TGTGCCAGCAGCTTAAGGGATTCCTCTCACCAGACTTTGAACACTGAAGCTTTCTTT. It encodes CASSLRDSSHQTLNTEAFF. Complete variable domain (other parts from reference TRBV11-1 and TRBJ1-1): EAEVAQSPRYKITEKSQAVAFWCDPISGHATLYWYRQILGQGPELLVQFQDESVVDDSQLPKDRFSAERLKGVDSTLKIQPAELGDSAMYLCASSLRDSSHQTLNTEAFFGQGTRLTVV.

The J gene is TRBJ2-1, the V gene TRBV27; D is unclear. Germline values: CDR1 MNHEY, CDR2 SMNVEV (reference sequence). Trimming stripped 8 bases from V and 8 bases from J, with 16 bases between. The CDR3 is 13 amino acids. CDR3 region: CASGVPVVYEQFF. The CDR3 region has the DNA TGTGCCAGCGGGGTTCCAGTAGTATATGAGCAGTTCTTC.

This clonotype was counted many times. The CDR3 does not close with the conserved phenylalanine or tryptophan, likely indicating a read error. The DNA is left out, because the CDR3 cannot be placed on it with certainty; the CDR3 is given as TCRdb lists it. The chain is built from TRBV16 and TRBJ2-4; TRBD1 was called by the table and not checked on the DNA. The germline gives CDR1 KGHSY, CDR2 FQNENV. Both ends counted, the CDR3 spans 12 residues. The CDR3 reads CASSQSYRTGGT.

This clonotype was counted at least ten times. V and J are TRBV4-2 and TRBJ2-2; no clear D gene. Trimming stripped 4 bases from V and 1 base from J, with 13 bases between. The CDR3 loop spans 16 amino acids. Germline CDR1 and CDR2: LGHNA and YNFKEQ. The CDR3: CASSPSTVVNTGELFF. CDR3 DNA sequence: TGTGCCAGCAGCCCGTCGACCGTCGTGAACACCGGGGAGCTGTTTTTT.

This clonotype came up a few times. Here the CDR3 reads CASSHVRTVVAFF. As DNA, the CDR3 is TGTGCCAGCAGCCACGTCAGGACTGTCGTAGCTTTCTTT. The rearrangement uses TRBV7-9 and TRBJ1-1; D not certain. The CDR3 is 13 residues long. The V end was cut by 5 bases, the J end by 10 bases, with 17 bases between. Per the germline V gene, CDR1 is SEHNR and CDR2 is FQNEAQ (reference sequence).

CDR3 amino acids: CASSKGATPEQYF. The CDR3 nucleotides are TGTGCCAGCAGCAAGGGGGCCACCCCCGAGCAGTACTTC. The chain employs TRBV7-2 and TRBJ2-7; TRBD1 matches at 7 bases. Germline CDR1 reads SGHTA; CDR2 reads FQGNSA. J gave up 6 bases and V 5 bases, and 7 bases lay outside the gene matches. The CDR3 extends over 13 amino acids.

This chain links TRBV11-3 with TRBJ2-2, with D perhaps matching TRBD1 (6 bases). The CDR3 runs to 14 residues. Germline lookup yields CDR1 SGHNT and CDR2 YENEEA. V dropped 5 bases and J dropped 5 bases, with 12 bases sitting between them. CDR3 in DNA: TGTGCCAGCAGCCAGGACAGTTTTACCGGGGAGCTGTTTTTT. Encoded protein: CASSQDSFTGELFF.

This clonotype was detected a few times. V gene TRBV5-1 combines with J gene TRBJ2-1; no firm D call. CDR3 size: 13 residues. V dropped 0 bases and J dropped 2 bases, with 3 bases sitting between them. Germline CDR1 and CDR2: SGHRS and YFSETQ. As DNA, the CDR3 is TGCGCCAGCAGCTTGGAGGCCTACAATGAGCAGTTCTTC. This codes for CASSLEAYNEQFF.

This clonotype was recorded a few times. The chain has TRBV4-2 and TRBJ1-1; no definite D call. This CDR3 spans 15 amino acids. Germline CDR1 reads LGHNA; CDR2 reads YNFKEQ. V was clipped by 1 base and J by 1 base, with 10 bases between them. CDR3 in DNA: TGTGCCAGCAGCCAAGGGGTCCCGGGGAACACTGAAGCTTTCTTT. Its protein is CASSQGVPGNTEAFF.

The chain recombines TRBV6-5 with TRBJ1-1, with D possibly TRBD1 on 5 matching bases. CDR1 is MNHEY, CDR2 SVGAGI, per germline. The CDR3 has 15 residues. Trimming cost V 0 bases and J 3 bases, with 11 bases left between them. The CDR3 is CASSYSSGPYTEAFF. CDR3 DNA sequence: TGTGCCAGCAGTTACTCATCAGGGCCCTACACTGAAGCTTTCTTT.

The chain couples TRBV9 to TRBJ1-1; the D is unclear. The CDR3 contains 15 residues. Germline loops: CDR1 SGDLS, CDR2 YYNGEE. Trimming pared 0 bases from V and 0 bases from J, leaving 9 bases between. The DNA of the CDR3 is TGTGCCAGCAGCGTAGGTGGCCTCCTGAACACTGAAGCTTTCTTT. Translation gives CASSVGGLLNTEAFF.

V usage is TRBV10-3 and J usage is TRBJ2-7; D may be TRBD2 (6 bases). In germline, CDR1 is ENHRY, CDR2 SYGVKD. Trimming cost V 6 bases and J 2 bases, with 11 bases left between them. The CDR3 spans 13 residues. CDR3 loop: CAIRAGTPYEQYF. For the CDR3, the DNA is TGTGCCATCAGGGCAGGGACTCCCTACGAGCAGTACTTC.

The chain combines TRBV30 with TRBJ2-3, with D tentatively TRBD1 (6 bases). CDR1 and CDR2 from the germline V gene are GTSNPN and SVGIG (reference sequence). The V end was cut by 1 base, the J end by 2 bases, with 13 bases between. This CDR3 spans 15 amino acids. The CDR3 DNA sequence: TGTGCCTGGAGTGGAGGGACACCAGACACAGATACGCAGTATTTT. It codes for CAWSGGTPDTDTQYF.

The table lists this clonotype with a few counts. The chain recombines TRBV5-1 with TRBJ2-5; D not certain. Germline CDR1 is SGHRS and CDR2 is YFSETQ. Trimming took 4 bases from V and 2 from J, leaving 18 bases between them. The CDR3 runs 16 residues. The CDR3 DNA follows: TGCGCCAGCAGCGTATTACAATGGGGTCGGCAAGAGACCCAGTACTTC. This sequence encodes CASSVLQWGRQETQYF.

This clonotype was counted at least ten times. The V call is TRBV20-1, the J call TRBJ2-1; a possible D gene is TRBD2 (6 bases). The germline CDR1 and CDR2 sequences are DFQATT and SNEGSKA (reference sequence). V gave up 0 bases and J gave up 2 bases, with 11 bases separating them. This CDR3 spans 15 amino acids. CDR3 DNA sequence: TGCAGTGCTAGAGATGAGCTAGCGACCTACAATGAGCAGTTCTTC. As protein: CSARDELATYNEQFF.

The genes are TRBV7-2 and TRBJ1-3; D perhaps matches TRBD1 (6 bases). The CDR3 consists of 16 residues. Germline lookup yields CDR1 SGHTA and CDR2 FQGNSA. Trimming cost V 2 bases and J 2 bases, with 13 bases left between them. For the CDR3, the DNA is TGTGCCAGCAGCTTAACACAGGGTTTGGCTGGAAACACCATATATTTT. Its translation is CASSLTQGLAGNTIYF.

This clonotype was detected a few times. This rearrangement joins TRBV12-3 or TRBV12-4 to TRBJ2-1; D is unclear. V lost 3 bases, J lost 0 bases, and 9 bases lay in between. The CDR3 loop spans 15 amino acids. The CDR3 DNA follows: TGTGCCAGCAGTTTCGGGTTCAGCTCCTACAATGAGCAGTTCTTC. Protein: CASSFGFSSYNEQFF.

V and J are TRBV12-3 or TRBV12-4 and TRBJ2-4; D is possibly TRBD2 (5 bases). Trimming removed 2 bases at V and 8 bases at J, with 7 bases between. CDR3 length: 12 residues. The CDR3 DNA reads as TGTGCCAGCAGTTTATTGGGAGACATTCAGTACTTC. This encodes CASSLLGDIQYF.

Ten or more counts support this clonotype. V and J are TRBV28 and TRBJ2-1; D is ambiguous. CDR3 length: 12 residues. The V end was cut by 3 bases, the J end by 10 bases, with 10 bases between. The germline V gene encodes CDR1 MDHEN and CDR2 SYDVKM. This CDR3 reads CASSLVGGEQFF. CDR3 bases: TGTGCCAGCAGTTTGGTGGGTGGGGAGCAGTTCTTC. Filled out from reference TRBV28 and TRBJ2-1, the complete variable domain reads DVKVTQSSRYLVKRTGEKVFLECVQDMDHENMFWYRQDPGLGLRLIYFSYDVKMKEKGDIPEGYSVSREKKERFSLILESASTNQTSMYLCASSLVGGEQFFGPGTRLTVL.

This clonotype was seen many times. CDR3 DNA sequence: TGCAGCGTTCGGGGGGGACCCTACGAGCAGTACTTC. Amino acid sequence: CSVRGGPYEQYF. V usage is TRBV29-1 and J usage is TRBJ2-7; 8 positions match TRBD2. Trimming removed 5 bases from V and 2 bases from J; junction bases left unmatched: 2. CDR3 size: 12 residues. Per germline, CDR1 SQVTM and CDR2 ANQGSEA.

This clonotype was observed a handful of times. This chain links TRBV12-3 or TRBV12-4 with TRBJ1-1; D is undetermined. The CDR3 is 12 residues long. The V end was cut by 10 bases, the J end by 5 bases, with 14 bases between. DNA for the CDR3: TGTGCCACCTTAGCCGGGGTGACTGAAGCTTTCTTT. Translation: CATLAGVTEAFF.

This clonotype occurred a few times. V usage is TRBV5-5 and J usage is TRBJ2-3; 12 bases align to TRBD2. Trimming at V came to 4 bases and at J to 2 bases, leaving 5 bases not matched to a gene. CDR1 is SGHKS, CDR2 YYEKEE, per germline (reference sequence). The CDR3 is made up of 16 amino acids. For the CDR3, the DNA is TGTGCCAGCAGCGATCGGACTAGCGGGGACACAGATACGCAGTATTTT. Translated: CASSDRTSGDTDTQYF.

This clonotype has a handful of counts. The chain combines TRBV7-9 with TRBJ2-3; D is unresolved. V lost 5 bases and J 2 bases, leaving 14 bases between the germline ends. Germline lookup yields CDR1 SEHNR and CDR2 FQNEAQ (reference sequence). The CDR3 contains 15 residues. CDR3 protein: CASSGPPPFTDTQYF. The CDR3 nucleotides are TGTGCCAGCAGCGGACCTCCCCCCTTCACAGATACGCAGTATTTT.

This clonotype appeared many times. This chain connects TRBV29-1 to TRBJ2-7; D might be TRBD1 (5 bases). Per germline, CDR1 SQVTM and CDR2 ANQGSEA. The germline V and J ends were trimmed by 4 bases and 0 bases, with 7 bases remaining between them. The CDR3 has 12 residues. CDR3 residues: CSVGQSSYEQYF. The CDR3 bases are TGCAGCGTTGGACAGAGCTCCTACGAGCAGTACTTC.

This clonotype appeared once. CDR3 region: CASTQEGSTEAFF. For the CDR3, the DNA is TGTGCCAGTACCCAGGAGGGTTCCACTGAAGCTTTCTTT. The V gene is TRBV19, the J gene TRBJ1-1; D not resolved. This CDR3 has 13 residues. CDR1 is LNHDA, CDR2 SQIVND, per germline (reference sequence). Trimming cost V 7 bases and J 4 bases, with 13 bases left between them.

The sample holds a few counts of this clonotype. This chain connects TRBV12-3 or TRBV12-4 to TRBJ2-5; D might be TRBD2 (5 bases). V dropped 7 bases and J dropped 5 bases, with 17 bases sitting between them. The CDR3 contains 14 residues. CDR3 sequence: CASKEGRAGETQYF. The CDR3 DNA reads as TGTGCCAGCAAAGAGGGAAGGGCTGGGGAGACCCAGTACTTC.